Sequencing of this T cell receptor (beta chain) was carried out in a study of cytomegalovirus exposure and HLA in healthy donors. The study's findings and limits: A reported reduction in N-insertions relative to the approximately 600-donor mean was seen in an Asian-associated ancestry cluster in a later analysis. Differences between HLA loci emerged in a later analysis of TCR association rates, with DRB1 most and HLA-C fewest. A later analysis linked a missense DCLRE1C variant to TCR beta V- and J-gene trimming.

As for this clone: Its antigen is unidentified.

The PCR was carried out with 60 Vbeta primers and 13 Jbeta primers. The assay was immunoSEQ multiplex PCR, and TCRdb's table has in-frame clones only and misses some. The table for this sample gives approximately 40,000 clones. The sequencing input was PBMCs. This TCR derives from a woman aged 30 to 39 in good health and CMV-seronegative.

CDR3 region: CASSSAGTGGETQYF. The CDR3, as DNA: TGTGCCAGCAGCTCCGCCGGGACAGGAGGGGAGACCCAGTACTTC. The chain joins TRBV7-3 to TRBJ2-5; 8 bases agree with TRBD1. Trimming removed 4 bases from V and 5 bases from J; junction bases left unmatched: 9. The CDR3 is 15 residues long. Per the germline V gene, CDR1 is SGHTA and CDR2 is FQGTGA.